The rows below give T cell receptor beta chains drawn from one sample of a study of T-cell reconstitution after alpha-beta-depleted transplantation in children. TCRdb itself ran the PCR reads through MiXCR, one entry per CDR3 protein. The profile covers about 980,000 distinct CDR3 sequences, with about 31% appearing a single time and around 30% taken by the ten largest. Sequencing was performed on PBMCs, mostly from graft donor cells, taken 360 days after TCRalphabeta/CD19-depleted stem cell transplant. The receptors stem from a boy under two years old who had a stem cell transplant for SCID, so the T cells may come from the graft donor. CDR3s include the opening cysteine and the closing phenylalanine or tryptophan. The D gene is left open where the match is weak. Size is stated for part of the rows, as once, few or many counts, or as a class when the clone is expanded.

>TRBV16|.|TRBD1|TRBJ2-2
CASSQWRDRTGELFF
TGTGCCAGCAGCCAATGGAGGGACAGGACCGGGGAGCTGTTTTTT
>TRBV7-8|.|TRBD1|TRBJ2-2
CASSTDRDWGNTGELFF
TGTGCCAGCAGCACAGACAGGGATTGGGGGAACACCGGGGAGCTGTTTTTT
>TRBV7-9|few|.|TRBJ2-7
CASSLVAFYEQYF
TGTGCCAGCAGCTTAGTGGCCTTCTACGAGCAGTACTTC
>TRBV12-3/TRBV12-4|few|.|TRBJ1-1
CASSFHQLNTEAFF
TGTGCCAGCAGTTTCCACCAGCTGAACACTGAAGCTTTCTTT
>TRBV5-1|many|TRBD1|TRBJ2-1
CASSPQPGQGSEQFF
TGCGCCAGCAGCCCCCAGCCAGGACAGGGAAGTGAGCAGTTCTTC
>TRBV5-6|many|.|TRBJ1-3
CASSFLALVDTIYF
TGTGCCAGCAGCTTCTTAGCACTTGTAGACACCATATATTTT
>TRBV12-3/TRBV12-4|few|TRBD2|TRBJ2-1
CASRQRGGLLFRNEQFF
TGTGCCAGCAGGCAGCGGGGGGGCCTTCTATTTCGCAATGAGCAGTTCTTC
>TRBV12-3/TRBV12-4|.|.|TRBJ2-1
CASRYAWGPQFF
TGTGCCAGCAGATACGCCTGGGGGCCGCAGTTCTTC
>TRBV5-1|.|TRBD1|TRBJ2-2
CASSLEGQVTGELFF
TGCGCCAGCAGCTTGGAGGGACAGGTCACCGGGGAGCTGTTTTTT
>TRBV5-1|.|.|TRBJ1-4
CASSGRGTTNEKLFF
TGCGCCAGCAGCGGGAGGGGGACGACTAATGAAAAACTGTTTTTT
>TRBV4-2|.|TRBD1|TRBJ2-7
CASSRGQGKHPKHSYEQYF
TGTGCCAGCAGCCGAGGACAGGGGAAGCACCCAAAGCACTCCTACGAGCAGTACTTC
>TRBV5-5|.|.|TRBJ2-2
CASSSRGVIDTGELFF
TGTGCCAGCAGCTCCAGGGGGGTCATCGACACCGGGGAGCTGTTTTTT
>TRBV7-2|few|TRBD1|TRBJ2-2
CASSLVGQANTGELFF
TGTGCCAGCAGCTTGGTGGGACAGGCGAACACCGGGGAGCTGTTTTTT
>TRBV28|.|.|TRBJ2-5
CASSSWTFQETQYF
TGTGCCAGCAGCTCCTGGACATTCCAAGAGACCCAGTACTTC
>TRBV14|.|.|TRBJ2-2
CASSQGDLSGELFF
TGTGCCAGCAGCCAAGGGGACTTATCTGGGGAGCTGTTTTTT
>TRBV10-3|.|.|TRBJ1-6
CAISDPASPLHF
TGTGCCATCAGTGACCCGGCGTCACCCCTCCACTTT
>TRBV28|few|TRBD2|TRBJ2-3
CASSLIRLAGVRTDTQYF
TGTGCCAGCAGTTTGATTCGACTAGCGGGGGTACGGACAGATACGCAGTATTTT
>TRBV29-1|.|.|TRBJ2-1
CSVEDGGGRYNEQFF
TGCAGCGTTGAAGACGGAGGGGGCCGATACAATGAGCAGTTCTTC
>TRBV25-1|.|.|TRBJ2-1
CASSAGNSYNEQFF
TGTGCCAGCAGTGCGGGTAACTCCTACAATGAGCAGTTCTTC
>TRBV27|.|.|TRBJ2-7
CASSLQGNPYEQYF
TGTGCCAGCAGTTTACAGGGCAACCCCTACGAGCAGTACTTC
>TRBV7-3|.|.|TRBJ1-1
CASSLIHEGTEAFF
TGTGCCAGCAGCTTAATCCACGAGGGCACTGAAGCTTTCTTT
>TRBV5-1|many|TRBD2|TRBJ2-5
CASSLGLAGAFLYQETQYF
TGCGCCAGCAGCTTGGGGCTAGCGGGGGCTTTCTTGTACCAAGAGACCCAGTACTTC
>TRBV2|.|.|TRBJ2-1
CASNGQNNEQFF
TGTGCCAGCAATGGACAGAACAATGAGCAGTTCTTC
>TRBV7-9|few|.|TRBJ2-1
CASSLLLSPYGPNEQFF
TGTGCCAGCAGCTTACTCCTTTCCCCCTATGGGCCCAATGAGCAGTTCTTC
>TRBV12-3/TRBV12-4|few|.|TRBJ1-1
CASSTFDGRVAFF
TGTGCCAGCAGCACCTTTGATGGCCGGGTAGCTTTCTTT
>TRBV3-1|.|TRBD2|TRBJ2-2
CASSQAPQLAGAPRELFF
TGTGCCAGCAGCCAAGCCCCACAACTAGCGGGGGCGCCGCGGGAGCTGTTTTTT
>TRBV9|few|TRBD1|TRBJ1-1
CASSVEAGGSSTEAFF
TGTGCCAGCAGCGTAGAAGCAGGGGGCTCGAGCACTGAAGCTTTCTTT
>TRBV12-3/TRBV12-4|few|.|TRBJ2-2
CASSTDSRTGELFF
TGTGCCAGCAGTACCGACAGTAGAACCGGGGAGCTGTTTTTT
>TRBV7-3|.|.|TRBJ1-5
CASSLHGGISNQPQHF
TGTGCCAGCAGCTTACACGGAGGAATAAGCAATCAGCCCCAGCATTTT
>TRBV11-2|few|.|TRBJ2-1
CASSLARGRGHEQFF
TGTGCCAGCAGCTTAGCCCGGGGTCGGGGTCATGAGCAGTTCTTC
>TRBV11-2|.|TRBD2|TRBJ2-5
CASSLSLAGGWETQYF
TGTGCCAGCAGCTTGTCTCTAGCGGGGGGATGGGAGACCCAGTACTTC
>TRBV10-3|.|.|TRBJ2-1
CAISEFPPRRGGYNEQFF
TGTGCCATCAGTGAGTTTCCCCCCCGTAGAGGGGGCTACAATGAGCAGTTCTTC
>TRBV4-2|.|TRBD1|TRBJ2-4
CASSQTGENIQYF
TGTGCCAGCAGCCAGACAGGGGAAAACATTCAGTACTTC
>TRBV19|.|TRBD1|TRBJ2-1
CASSTRQGTEQFF
TGTGCCAGTAGTACCCGACAGGGGACTGAGCAGTTCTTC
>TRBV20-1|.|.|TRBJ2-7
CSAQTEEQYF
TGCAGTGCTCAGACAGAGGAGCAGTACTTC
>TRBV20-1|.|.|TRBJ1-2
CSANRANYGYTF
TGCAGTGCTAATCGGGCAAACTATGGCTACACCTTC
>TRBV7-2|.|.|TRBJ2-2
CASSLVGKHTGELFF
TGTGCCAGCAGCTTAGTTGGGAAACACACCGGGGAGCTGTTTTTT